This T cell receptor beta chain was documented in a study of chemoradiotherapy in HPV16-positive cancers. Study-level information: Two HPV16-positive patients' cells yielded candidate HPV-specific clones and common motifs.

Here immunoSEQ multiplex PCR was the method, and the copy in TCRdb shows in-frame clones only, minus some. The sample lists around 15,000 clones, about 86% occurring once. Repertoires were sampled repeatedly during chemoradiotherapy. This CDR3 has 16 residues. Germline-derived CDR1 and CDR2 are SGHTS and YDEGEE. The ends were cut back, 0 bases at V and 0 bases at J, with 13 bases in the middle. The TCR comes from a human donor with HPV-associated anogenital cancer. The sample here was blood, taken from a patient who underwent chemoradiotherapy. The rearrangement links TRBV5-8 to TRBJ2-7, with TRBD1 as a possible D gene (6 bases). The DNA of the CDR3 is TGTGCCAGCAGCTTGGAGGGGGAAATGTACTCCTACGAGCAGTACTTC. Translated: CASSLEGEMYSYEQYF.